Below, one T cell receptor beta chain is given with its context. This record belongs to a study of T cells in Graves' hyperthyroidism and ophthalmopathy. The diagnoses drew upon clinical symptoms, serum thyroxine and TRAb, thyroid ultrasound and orbital computed tomography. The CDR3 regions of TCR beta were amplified from RNA transcripts. HTBI primers were used for first-round RT-PCR of the TCR CDR3. TCRdb itself ran the multiplex PCR reads through MiXCR, one entry per CDR3 protein. The table lists hundreds of thousands of distinct CDR3 sequences, about half of them singletons. Trimming removed 4 bases from V and 6 bases from J, with 13 bases in between. The CDR3 is 14 residues long. Germline V gives CDR1 SGHRS, CDR2 YFSETQ.

Sequenced: peripheral blood or thyroid tissue (not recorded which). This clonotype was obtained from a woman aged 18-35 years with Graves' hyperthyroidism. V is TRBV5-1 and J is TRBJ1-4; tentatively, D is TRBD1 (5 bases). The CDR3 region is CASSSIGADEKLFF. CDR3 DNA: TGCGCCAGCAGCAGCATAGGGGCGGATGAAAAACTGTTTTTT.